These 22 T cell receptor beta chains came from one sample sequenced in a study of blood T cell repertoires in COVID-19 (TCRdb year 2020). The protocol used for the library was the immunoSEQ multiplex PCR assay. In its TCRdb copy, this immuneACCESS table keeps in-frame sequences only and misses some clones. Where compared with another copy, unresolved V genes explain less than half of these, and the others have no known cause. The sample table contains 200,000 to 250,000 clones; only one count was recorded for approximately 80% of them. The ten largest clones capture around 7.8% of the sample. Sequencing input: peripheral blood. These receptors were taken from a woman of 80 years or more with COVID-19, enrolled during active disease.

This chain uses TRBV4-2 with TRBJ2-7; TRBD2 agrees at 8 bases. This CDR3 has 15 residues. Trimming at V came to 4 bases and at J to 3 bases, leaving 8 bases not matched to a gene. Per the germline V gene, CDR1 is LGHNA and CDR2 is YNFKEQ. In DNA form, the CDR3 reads TGTGCCAGCAGCCGAGAAGCGGGGGCTGGCTACGAGCAGTACTTC. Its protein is CASSREAGAGYEQYF.

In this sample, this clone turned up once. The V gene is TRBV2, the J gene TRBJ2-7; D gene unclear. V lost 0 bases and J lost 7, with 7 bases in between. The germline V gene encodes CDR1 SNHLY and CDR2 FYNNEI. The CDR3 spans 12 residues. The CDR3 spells CASSEAALEQYF. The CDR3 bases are TGTGCCAGCAGTGAAGCAGCCCTGGAGCAGTACTTC. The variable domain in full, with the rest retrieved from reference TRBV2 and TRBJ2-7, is EPEVTQTPSHQVTQMGQEVILRCVPISNHLYFYWYRQILGQKVEFLVSFYNNEISEKSEIFDDQFSVERPDGSNFTLKIRSTKLEDSAMYFCASSEAALEQYFGPGTRLTVT.

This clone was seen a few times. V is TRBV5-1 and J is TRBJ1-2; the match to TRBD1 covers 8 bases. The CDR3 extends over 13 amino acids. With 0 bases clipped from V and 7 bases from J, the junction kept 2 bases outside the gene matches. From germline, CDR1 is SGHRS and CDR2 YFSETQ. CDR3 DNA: TGCGCCAGCAGCTTGGAAGGGACAGGTGGCTACACCTTC. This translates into CASSLEGTGGYTF.

This CDR3 is CASWSGARTEAFF. The DNA for the CDR3 is TGTGCCAGCTGGTCTGGGGCGCGCACTGAAGCTTTCTTT. This sequence joins TRBV19 and TRBJ1-1, with D tentatively TRBD1 (5 bases). Trimming left V 9 bases short and J 4 bases short, with 15 bases between. The germline V gene encodes CDR1 LNHDA and CDR2 SQIVND (reference sequence). This CDR3 is 13 amino acids long.

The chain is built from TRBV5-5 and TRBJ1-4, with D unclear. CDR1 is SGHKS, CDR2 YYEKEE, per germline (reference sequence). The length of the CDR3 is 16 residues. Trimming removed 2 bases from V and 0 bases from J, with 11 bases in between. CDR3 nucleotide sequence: TGTGCCAGCAGCTTTGGTCCACATCCAACTAATGAAAAACTGTTTTTT. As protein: CASSFGPHPTNEKLFF.

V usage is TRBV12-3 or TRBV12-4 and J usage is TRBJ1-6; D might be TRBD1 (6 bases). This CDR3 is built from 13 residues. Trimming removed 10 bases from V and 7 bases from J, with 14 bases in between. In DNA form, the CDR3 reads TGTGCCACCACACAGGGATCCAATTCACCCCTCCACTTT. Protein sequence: CATTQGSNSPLHF.

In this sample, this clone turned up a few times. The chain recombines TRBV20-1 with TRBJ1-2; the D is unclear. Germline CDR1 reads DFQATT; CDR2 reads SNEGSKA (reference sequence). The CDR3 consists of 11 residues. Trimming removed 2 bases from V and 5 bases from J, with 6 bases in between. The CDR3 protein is CSARLQYGYTF. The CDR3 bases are TGCAGTGCTAGACTACAGTATGGCTACACCTTC.

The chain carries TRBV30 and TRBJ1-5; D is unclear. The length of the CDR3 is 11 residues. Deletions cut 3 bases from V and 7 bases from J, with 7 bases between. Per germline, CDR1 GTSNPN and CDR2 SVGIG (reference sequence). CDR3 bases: TGTGCCTGGAGCCAGGTCCAGCCCCAGCATTTT. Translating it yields CAWSQVQPQHF. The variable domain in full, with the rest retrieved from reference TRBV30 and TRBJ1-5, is SQTIHQWPATLVQPVGSPLSLECTVEGTSNPNLYWYRQAAGRGLQLLFYSVGIGQISSEVPQNLSASRPQDRQFILSSKKLLLSDSGFYLCAWSQVQPQHFGDGTRLSIL.

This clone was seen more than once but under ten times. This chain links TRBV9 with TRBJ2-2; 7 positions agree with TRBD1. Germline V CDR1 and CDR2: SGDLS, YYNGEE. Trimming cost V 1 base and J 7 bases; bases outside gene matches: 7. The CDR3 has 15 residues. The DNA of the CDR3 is TGTGCCAGCAGCGTACTAGCACAGGGGAACGGGGAGCTGTTTTTT. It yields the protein CASSVLAQGNGELFF. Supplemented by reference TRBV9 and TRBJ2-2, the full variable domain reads DSGVTQTPKHLITATGQRVTLRCSPRSGDLSVYWYQQSLDQGLQFLIQYYNGEERAKGNILERFSAQQFPDLHSELNLSSLELGDSALYFCASSVLAQGNGELFFGEGSRLTVL.

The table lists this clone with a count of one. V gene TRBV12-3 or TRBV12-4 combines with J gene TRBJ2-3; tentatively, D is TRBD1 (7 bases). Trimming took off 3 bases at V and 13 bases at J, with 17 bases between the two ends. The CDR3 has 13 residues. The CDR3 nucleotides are TGTGCCAGCAGTTTGGGACAGTCACGGGGGAAGTATTTT. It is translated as CASSLGQSRGKYF.

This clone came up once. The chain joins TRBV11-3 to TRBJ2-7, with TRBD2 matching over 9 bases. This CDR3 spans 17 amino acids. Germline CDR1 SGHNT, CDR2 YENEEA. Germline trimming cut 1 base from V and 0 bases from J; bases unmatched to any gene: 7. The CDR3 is CASSLGSNSGSSYEQYF. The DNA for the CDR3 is TGTGCCAGCAGCTTAGGAAGTAATAGCGGGAGCTCCTACGAGCAGTACTTC.

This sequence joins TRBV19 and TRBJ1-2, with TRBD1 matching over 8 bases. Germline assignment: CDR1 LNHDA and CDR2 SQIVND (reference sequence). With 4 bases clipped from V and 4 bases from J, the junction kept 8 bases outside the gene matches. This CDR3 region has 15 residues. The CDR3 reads CASSTDRAFPYGYTF. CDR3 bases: TGTGCCAGTAGTACGGACAGGGCTTTTCCCTATGGCTACACCTTC.

CDR3 coding DNA: TGTGCCAGCAGCTCCGGCCGGGGAGCGGGGTACAATGAGCAGTTCTTC. Its protein is CASSSGRGAGYNEQFF. V is TRBV7-6 and J is TRBJ2-1, with 7 bases that match TRBD2. With 4 bases clipped from V and 4 bases from J, the junction kept 10 bases outside the gene matches. Germline V gene data show CDR1 as SGHVS and CDR2 as FNYEAQ. The CDR3 runs 16 residues.

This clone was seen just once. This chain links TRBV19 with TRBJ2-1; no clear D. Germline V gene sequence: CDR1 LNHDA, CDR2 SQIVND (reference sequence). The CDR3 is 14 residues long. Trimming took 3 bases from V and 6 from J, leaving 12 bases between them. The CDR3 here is CASSIRLQGNEQFF. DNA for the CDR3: TGTGCCAGTAGTATTCGACTCCAAGGCAATGAGCAGTTCTTC.

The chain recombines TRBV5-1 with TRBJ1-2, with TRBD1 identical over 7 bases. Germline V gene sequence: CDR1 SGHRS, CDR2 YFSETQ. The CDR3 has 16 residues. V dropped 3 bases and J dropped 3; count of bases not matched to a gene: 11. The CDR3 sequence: CASSSGQAESYYGYTF. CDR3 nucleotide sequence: TGCGCCAGCAGCTCCGGACAGGCAGAATCCTACTATGGCTACACCTTC.

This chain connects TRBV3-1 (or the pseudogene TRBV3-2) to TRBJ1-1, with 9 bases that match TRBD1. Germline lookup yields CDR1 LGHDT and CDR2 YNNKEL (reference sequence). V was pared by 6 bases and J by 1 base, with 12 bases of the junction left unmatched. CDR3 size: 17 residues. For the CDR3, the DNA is TGTGCCAGCAGTAGTCCCGGGACAGGGATTTGGAACACTGAAGCTTTCTTT. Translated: CASSSPGTGIWNTEAFF.

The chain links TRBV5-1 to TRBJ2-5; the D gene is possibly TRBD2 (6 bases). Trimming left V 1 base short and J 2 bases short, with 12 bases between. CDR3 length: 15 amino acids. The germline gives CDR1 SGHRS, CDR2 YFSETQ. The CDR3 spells CASSLWGDSQETQYF. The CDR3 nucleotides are TGCGCCAGCAGCTTGTGGGGGGATTCGCAAGAGACCCAGTACTTC.

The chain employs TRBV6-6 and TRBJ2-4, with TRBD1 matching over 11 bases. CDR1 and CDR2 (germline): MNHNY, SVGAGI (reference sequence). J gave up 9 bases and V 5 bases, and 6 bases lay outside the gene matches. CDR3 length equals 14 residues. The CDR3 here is CASSLGQGGSIQYF. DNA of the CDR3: TGTGCCAGCAGTCTGGGACAGGGGGGAAGCATTCAGTACTTC.

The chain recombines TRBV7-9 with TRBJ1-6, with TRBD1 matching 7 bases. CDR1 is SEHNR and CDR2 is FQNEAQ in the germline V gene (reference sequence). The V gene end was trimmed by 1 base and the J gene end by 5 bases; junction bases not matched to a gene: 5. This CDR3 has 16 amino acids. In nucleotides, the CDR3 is TGTGCCAGCAGCTTAGGGGCAGGGGGAGATAATTCACCCCTCCACTTT. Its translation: CASSLGAGGDNSPLHF.

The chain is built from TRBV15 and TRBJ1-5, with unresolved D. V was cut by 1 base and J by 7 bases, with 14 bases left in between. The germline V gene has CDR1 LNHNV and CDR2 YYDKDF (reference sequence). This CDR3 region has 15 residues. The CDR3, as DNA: TGTGCCACCAGCAGAGGTAGAGGGATTAGACAGCCCCAGCATTTT. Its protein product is CATSRGRGIRQPQHF.

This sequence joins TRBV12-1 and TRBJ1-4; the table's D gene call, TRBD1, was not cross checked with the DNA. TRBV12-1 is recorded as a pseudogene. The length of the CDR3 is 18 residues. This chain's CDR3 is CASSYTGLGIATNEKLFF. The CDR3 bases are TGTGCCAGCAGCTATACAGGGTTGGGGATTGCAACTAATGAAAAACTGTTTTTT.

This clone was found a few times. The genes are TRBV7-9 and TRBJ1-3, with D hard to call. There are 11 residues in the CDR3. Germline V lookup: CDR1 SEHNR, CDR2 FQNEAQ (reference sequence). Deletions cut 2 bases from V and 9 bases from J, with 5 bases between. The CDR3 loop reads CASSLRGTIYF. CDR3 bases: TGTGCCAGCAGCTTAAGAGGCACCATATATTTT.